What follows are 24 T cell receptor beta chains derived from one specimen sequenced in a study of blood T cell repertoires in COVID-19. TCRdb keeps only in-frame clones here, not all; method: immunoSEQ multiplex PCR. The sample includes some 180,000 clones, about 90% of them seen just once. The sequencing sample was made of peripheral blood. The receptor source for this set is a man between 65 and 80 years old with active or convalescent COVID-19.

This chain uses TRBV19 with TRBJ1-2; no clear D. Trimming left V 0 bases short and J 8 bases short, with 13 bases between. Germline CDR1 reads LNHDA; CDR2 reads SQIVND (reference sequence). This CDR3 spans 14 amino acids. The CDR3 DNA follows: TGTGCCAGTAGTATAGATATTCGCACCGCGGGCTACACCTTC. Its translation: CASSIDIRTAGYTF.

Only a few counts were recorded for this clone. The chain links TRBV27 to TRBJ1-5; perhaps TRBD1 as D (6 bases). The V gene lost 6 bases and the J gene lost 7 bases, with 13 bases spanning the gap. Germline V gene lookup returns CDR1 MNHEY and CDR2 SMNVEV (reference sequence). The CDR3 spans 13 residues. DNA for the CDR3: TGTGCCAGCAGCCCGGGGGGCCGGCAGCCCCAGCATTTT. Encoded protein: CASSPGGRQPQHF.

The chain uses TRBV7-9 and TRBJ2-7, with TRBD1 identical over 9 bases. Germline V gene data show CDR1 as SEHNR and CDR2 as FQNEAQ (reference sequence). Trimming removed 3 bases from V and 9 bases from J; junction bases left unmatched: 12. The CDR3 spans 15 residues. In DNA, the CDR3 is TGTGCCAGCAGCTTTAGTGGGGACAGGGCCTATGGGCAGTACTTC. Amino acid sequence: CASSFSGDRAYGQYF.

This rearrangement joins TRBV30 to TRBJ1-4, with D hard to call. CDR3 length: 12 amino acids. Germline assignment: CDR1 GTSNPN and CDR2 SVGIG (reference sequence). The V end lost 4 bases, the J end lost 7 bases, and 10 bases lay between the germline ends. The CDR3 region has the DNA TGTGCCTGGAATCCGGGTGGTGAAAAACTGTTTTTT. Protein sequence: CAWNPGGEKLFF.

The rearrangement links TRBV7-2 to TRBJ2-7; TRBD1 aligns across 7 bases. Germline CDR1 is SGHTA and CDR2 is FQGNSA. CDR3 length equals 12 residues. V lost 5 bases, J lost 5 bases, and 3 bases stayed unmatched. CDR3 residues: CASSMTGHEQYF. DNA for the CDR3: TGTGCCAGCAGCATGACAGGGCACGAGCAGTACTTC.

The chain combines TRBV29-1 with TRBJ2-3; the match to TRBD1 covers 8 bases. The CDR3 loop spans 14 amino acids. V lost 6 bases, J lost 3 bases, and 8 bases stayed unmatched. Germline-derived CDR1 and CDR2 are SQVTM and ANQGSEA. The CDR3 DNA reads TGCAGCGTCTCCGACAGGGGAGGAACAGATACGCAGTATTTT. It specifies CSVSDRGGTDTQYF.

The chain employs TRBV5-8 and TRBJ2-3; a possible D gene is TRBD1 (6 bases). The germline CDR1 and CDR2 sequences are SGHTS and YDEGEE. The CDR3 sequence is 17 residues long. V was cut by 0 bases and J by 3 bases, with 17 bases left in between. For the CDR3, the DNA is TGTGCCAGCAGCTTGGATTGGGCAGGGGCGGGTACAGATACGCAGTATTTT. This codes for CASSLDWAGAGTDTQYF. Variable domain in full (rest from reference TRBV5-8 and TRBJ2-3): EAGVTQSPTHLIKTRGQQATLRCSPISGHTSVYWYQQALGLGLQFLLWYDEGEERNRGNFPPRFSGRQFPNYSSELNVNALELEDSALYLCASSLDWAGAGTDTQYFGPGTRLTVL.

This chain uses TRBV27 with TRBJ2-5; 8 positions agree with TRBD2. The CDR3 length is 14 residues. With 6 bases clipped from V and 5 bases from J, the junction kept 8 bases outside the gene matches. Looked up from germline, CDR1 is MNHEY and CDR2 is SMNVEV (reference sequence). In DNA, the CDR3 is TGTGCCAGCAGCACTCGCCCGGGGGGGGAGACCCAGTACTTC. It specifies CASSTRPGGETQYF.

This clone was seen a handful of times. The chain has TRBV6-6 and TRBJ1-4; perhaps TRBD1 as D (6 bases). The V gene lost 8 bases and the J gene lost 3 bases, with 19 bases spanning the gap. Germline V gene sequence: CDR1 MNHNY, CDR2 SVGAGI (reference sequence). The length of the CDR3 is 16 residues. This CDR3 is CASSPGRAGANEKLFF. CDR3 sequence (DNA): TGTGCCAGCTCCCCCGGCCGGGCAGGGGCTAATGAAAAACTGTTTTTT.

The chain joins TRBV4-3 to TRBJ2-1; 8 positions match TRBD2. The CDR3 loop spans 14 amino acids. J gave up 9 bases and V 1 base, and 5 bases lay outside the gene matches. Germline CDR1 is LGHNA and CDR2 is YSLEER. CDR3 in amino acids: CASSQASGSGEQFF. The CDR3 nucleotides are TGCGCCAGCAGCCAAGCGAGCGGGAGTGGTGAGCAGTTCTTC.

This chain connects TRBV18 to TRBJ1-1; D might be TRBD1 (5 bases). Germline values: CDR1 KGHSH, CDR2 LQKENI. V was clipped by 3 bases and J by 3 bases, with 11 bases between them. The CDR3 has 14 residues. CDR3 nucleotide sequence: TGTGCCAGCTCACCGAGCGGGGCCGACACTGAAGCTTTCTTT. It codes for CASSPSGADTEAFF.

The chain joins TRBV27 to TRBJ1-2; 8 bases line up with TRBD1. V was clipped by 4 bases and J by 2 bases; unmatched bases: 3. Germline CDR1 MNHEY, CDR2 SMNVEV (reference sequence). The CDR3 is 14 residues long. Here the CDR3 reads CASSSRTGNYGYTF. CDR3 DNA sequence: TGTGCCAGCAGTTCCCGGACAGGGAACTATGGCTACACCTTC.

This clone was seen a few times. The chain uses TRBV5-1 and TRBJ2-7, with D possibly being TRBD2 (5 bases). V lost 0 bases and J 5 bases, leaving 6 bases between the germline ends. The CDR3 totals 12 residues. Looked up from germline, CDR1 is SGHRS and CDR2 is YFSETQ. The chain's CDR3 is CASSLERDEQYF. Written as DNA, the CDR3 is TGCGCCAGCAGCTTGGAGAGGGACGAGCAGTACTTC.

The chain has TRBV7-2 and TRBJ1-5; 7 nucleotides line up with TRBD1. This CDR3 comprises 15 residues. Germline CDR1 SGHTA, CDR2 FQGNSA. The V and J ends lost 5 bases and 4 bases, in that order; junction bases with no gene match: 8. This chain's CDR3 is CASSRTGTANQPQHF. The CDR3 nucleotides are TGTGCCAGCAGCAGAACCGGGACAGCAAATCAGCCCCAGCATTTT.

The chain has TRBV4-3 and TRBJ2-7, with D possibly being TRBD2 (5 bases). The CDR3 totals 13 residues. Germline values: CDR1 LGHNA, CDR2 YSLEER. The V end was cut by 4 bases, the J end by 4 bases, with 11 bases between. The CDR3 reads CASSPGRGYEQYF. In DNA, the CDR3 is TGCGCCAGCAGCCCTGGCCGGGGATACGAGCAGTACTTC.

The chain carries TRBV7-2 and TRBJ2-2; 11 bases map to TRBD1. Losses at the gene ends were 2 bases for V and 6 bases for J; bases not matched to a gene: 8. The CDR3 covers 17 residues. In germline, CDR1 is SGHTA, CDR2 FQGNSA. CDR3 protein: CASSLKGQGAAAGELFF. The CDR3 DNA reads TGTGCCAGCAGCTTAAAAGGACAGGGGGCGGCGGCCGGGGAGCTGTTTTTT.

The V call is TRBV15, the J call TRBJ2-1; D is perhaps TRBD1 (5 bases). V was shortened by 5 bases and J by 5 bases, with 13 bases between the two germline ends. Germline assignment: CDR1 LNHNV and CDR2 YYDKDF (reference sequence). The CDR3 is 14 residues long. In nucleotides, the CDR3 is TGTGCCACCAGCCTTTGGGGCTTCAACAATGAGCAGTTCTTC. Translation gives CATSLWGFNNEQFF.

For the CDR3, the DNA is TGTGCCAGCAGCCCTCAAGGCGGAAGCGGGACCGGGGAGCTGTTTTTT. Amino acids: CASSPQGGSGTGELFF. V gene TRBV9 combines with J gene TRBJ2-2, with D perhaps matching TRBD2 (6 bases). In germline, CDR1 is SGDLS, CDR2 YYNGEE. The CDR3 has 16 amino acids. V shed 4 bases and J shed 5 bases, with 18 bases lying between them.

J is TRBJ2-4 and V is TRBV12-3 or TRBV12-4; D unclear. This CDR3 comprises 13 residues. The V end was cut by 7 bases, the J end by 0 bases, with 7 bases between. The CDR3 sequence is CASNGLAKNIQYF. In DNA form, the CDR3 reads TGTGCCAGCAATGGGCTAGCCAAAAACATTCAGTACTTC.

The chain uses TRBV6-6 and TRBJ1-1; TRBD1 agrees at 7 bases. Germline lookup yields CDR1 MNHNY and CDR2 SVGAGI (reference sequence). This CDR3 is 16 amino acids long. The trim removed 5 bases at V and 0 bases at J, leaving 9 bases unmatched. CDR3 sequence: CASSTWDSRMNTEAFF. The DNA of the CDR3 is TGTGCCAGCAGTACGTGGGACAGCCGCATGAACACTGAAGCTTTCTTT.

V usage is TRBV6-5 and J usage is TRBJ1-4; 8 bases match TRBD1. Germline-derived CDR1 and CDR2 are MNHEY and SVGAGI. Germline trimming cut 0 bases from V and 10 bases from J; bases unmatched to any gene: 4. The CDR3 runs 14 residues. The CDR3 reads CASSYSGQGGKLFF. CDR3 coding DNA: TGTGCCAGCAGTTACTCCGGACAGGGTGGAAAACTGTTTTTT.

This chain joins TRBV12-3 or TRBV12-4 and TRBJ1-1; D is unresolved. Trimming took off 7 bases at V and 2 bases at J, with 11 bases between the two ends. This CDR3 is built from 13 residues. The chain's CDR3 is CASTPQINTEAFF. The CDR3 nucleotides are TGTGCCAGCACCCCCCAAATCAACACTGAAGCTTTCTTT.

The genes are TRBV4-3 and TRBJ1-1; D not resolved. The CDR3 is 11 amino acids. The V gene's germline CDR1 is LGHNA and CDR2 YSLEER. The ends were cut back, 0 bases at V and 10 bases at J, with 6 bases in the middle. The CDR3 reads CASSQDSRAFF. The CDR3 DNA reads as TGCGCCAGCAGCCAAGATAGTAGAGCTTTCTTT.

This clone showed up just a few times. The gene calls are TRBV5-6 and TRBJ1-3, with 9 bases identical to TRBD1. This CDR3 region has 16 residues. Germline assignment: CDR1 SGHDT and CDR2 YYEEEE. The V and J ends lost 3 bases and 0 bases, in that order; junction bases with no gene match: 4. CDR3 sequence reads: CASSWGQGSSGNTIYF. The CDR3 DNA reads as TGTGCCAGCAGCTGGGGACAGGGAAGCTCTGGAAACACCATATATTTT.